This TCR beta chain is drawn from a study of human T cells and chemical hapten exposure. Study-wide context: In the approximately 26-week study, patients were dosed weekly with diphenylcyclopropenone on the scalp throughout. Study results and caveats: Healthy people's immune response may differ from that of the donors, who had alopecia.

As handled by the study authors: From about 22,000 to 700,000 TCRs were found per sample, with a median of 95,638. Via MiXCR, TCRdb re-called the RACE reads, giving one row per CDR3 protein. TCRdb's processing, not the authors' own work, is the source of the V and J calls. This table holds some 70,000 distinct CDR3 sequences, approximately 11% found once. This clonotype appeared a few times. No antigen is known for it. Germline lookup yields CDR1 SEHNR and CDR2 FQNEAQ (reference sequence). This CDR3 spans 14 amino acids. V shed 1 base and J shed 5 bases, with 8 bases lying between them. Time point defined: pre-sensitization, week 0. Treatment noted: therapeutic diphenylcyclopropenone sensitization with weekly scalp DPC. Unfractionated whole blood yielded the extracted total RNA.

This TCR derives from a woman in her 50s with alopecia areata. Some clones in this sample may be carry-over from other donors' samples. The genes are TRBV7-9 and TRBJ2-2; D remains ambiguous. Sample: whole blood, taken in connection with sensitization to the hapten diphenylcyclopropenone (DPC). CDR3 DNA sequence: TGTGCCAGCAGCTTAGGGTTGGATACCGGGGAGCTGTTTTTT. This sequence encodes CASSLGLDTGELFF.